Listed here are 31 T cell receptor beta chains from one sample, sequenced in a study of regulatory and conventional T cells in RAG deficiency. The data were produced by immunoSEQ multiplex PCR, yet TCRdb's version contains in-frame clones alone and is incomplete. The sample shows around 37,000 clones, 70% to 90% of them seen only once. This same sample was also part of a study on regulatory T cells. That paper notes: Primers: 52 TRBV forward and 13 TRBJ reverse.

Sequences were obtained from CD8+ T cells sorted from blood. These receptor sequences come from a human donor in good health.

This rearrangement joins TRBV29-1 to TRBJ2-3; D remains unclear. Germline-derived CDR1 and CDR2 are SQVTM and ANQGSEA. The V gene lost 0 bases and the J gene lost 2 bases, with 12 bases spanning the gap. The CDR3 is made up of 15 amino acids. CDR3 bases: TGCAGCGTTGAAGATTCACTAACGATCACAGATACGCAGTATTTT. It encodes CSVEDSLTITDTQYF.

The V and J genes are TRBV4-1 and TRBJ1-5; 7 positions match TRBD1. The junction had 5 bases not matched to a gene; V was cut back by 0 bases and J by 3 bases. The CDR3 runs 16 residues. Germline V CDR1 and CDR2: MGHRA, YSYEKL. The CDR3 sequence: CASSQEGGGYNQPQHF. The CDR3 DNA follows: TGCGCCAGCAGCCAAGAGGGAGGGGGCTACAATCAGCCCCAGCATTTT.

The rearrangement uses TRBV4-2 and TRBJ2-7; 7 nucleotides line up with TRBD1. Germline values: CDR1 LGHNA, CDR2 YNFKEQ. V was pared by 0 bases and J by 5 bases, with 4 bases of the junction left unmatched. CDR3 length: 14 residues. CDR3 nucleotide sequence: TGTGCCAGCAGCCAAGATCGAGGGACAGACGAGCAGTACTTC. Its protein is CASSQDRGTDEQYF.

The V gene is TRBV29-1, the J gene TRBJ2-3, with D perhaps matching TRBD1 (6 bases). From germline, CDR1 is SQVTM and CDR2 ANQGSEA. V was cut by 7 bases and J by 1 base, with 12 bases left in between. There are 13 residues in the CDR3. The CDR3 DNA follows: TGCAGCGGCGGTCCAGGGGGCACAGATACGCAGTATTTT. It codes for CSGGPGGTDTQYF.

The J gene is TRBJ1-1, the V gene TRBV18, with 7 bases aligning to TRBD1. In germline, CDR1 is KGHSH, CDR2 LQKENI. The CDR3 extends over 14 amino acids. Germline trimming cut 1 base from V and 4 bases from J; bases unmatched to any gene: 3. The CDR3 region is CASSPQGASTEAFF. The CDR3 nucleotides are TGTGCCAGCTCACCACAGGGGGCGAGCACTGAAGCTTTCTTT.

The chain links TRBV6-5 to TRBJ2-1, with TRBD2 identical over 7 bases. The CDR3 has 14 residues. Germline V gene lookup returns CDR1 MNHEY and CDR2 SVGAGI. V was clipped by 6 bases and J by 8 bases; unmatched bases: 10. CDR3 in amino acids: CASSPRLLAYEQFF. The DNA of the CDR3 is TGTGCCAGCAGCCCCAGGCTACTAGCGTATGAGCAGTTCTTC.

In its sample, this clone was seen once. The chain carries TRBV19 and TRBJ1-5, with D tentatively TRBD1 (5 bases). V was pared by 7 bases and J by 0 bases, with 19 bases between. Germline values: CDR1 LNHDA, CDR2 SQIVND (reference sequence). The CDR3 runs 17 residues. The CDR3 sequence: CASTSLGTAGSNQPQHF. Written as DNA, the CDR3 is TGTGCCAGTACCTCCCTCGGGACGGCGGGTAGCAATCAGCCCCAGCATTTT. Looking up the rest from reference TRBV19 and TRBJ1-5 gives the full variable domain: DGGITQSPKYLFRKEGQNVTLSCEQNLNHDAMYWYRQDPGQGLRLIYYSQIVNDFQKGDIAEGYSVSREKKESFPLTVTSAQKNPTAFYLCASTSLGTAGSNQPQHFGDGTRLSIL.

The rearrangement links TRBV5-6 to TRBJ2-7, with 7 nucleotides matching TRBD1. The CDR3 has 14 amino acids. Per germline, CDR1 SGHDT and CDR2 YYEEEE. V lost 4 bases to trimming and J lost 5 bases; unmatched junction nucleotides: 9. CDR3 in DNA: TGTGCCAGCAGCCCGACAGGGACGAGAAACGAGCAGTACTTC. Translation gives CASSPTGTRNEQYF.

The V call is TRBV10-3, the J call TRBJ1-1; 7 bases match TRBD1. This CDR3 has 14 residues. V gave up 6 bases and J gave up 0 bases; unmatched junction bases: 4. CDR1 is ENHRY, CDR2 SYGVKD, per germline. The CDR3 sequence is CAISRDSLNTEAFF. In DNA form, the CDR3 reads TGTGCCATCAGCCGGGACAGCCTGAACACTGAAGCTTTCTTT.

The chain recombines TRBV21-1 with TRBJ2-2; TRBD2, as called in the table, went unchecked against the DNA. TRBV21-1 is flagged as a pseudogene. CDR3 length: 21 amino acids. The CDR3 bases are TGTGCCAGCAGGCATAACCGAAGGACTAGCGGGAGAGAGCTTAACACCGGGGAGCTGTTTTTT. Residues: CASRHNRRTSGRELNTGELFF.

The chain employs TRBV4-1 and TRBJ2-5; 12 bases line up with TRBD2. The V segment lost 4 bases and the J segment 4 bases; nucleotides outside the gene matches: 7. The CDR3 has 16 amino acids. The germline V gene has CDR1 MGHRA and CDR2 YSYEKL. The CDR3 nucleotides read TGCGCCAGCAGCCCGATAACTAGCGGGGGGCCAGAGACCCAGTACTTC. Residues: CASSPITSGGPETQYF.

The chain recombines TRBV6-5 with TRBJ1-2; TRBD1 might be the D (6 bases). V lost 6 bases and J lost 3, with 17 bases in between. CDR3 length: 15 amino acids. Germline CDR1 reads MNHEY; CDR2 reads SVGAGI. CDR3 region: CASSSGQGQYYGYTF. The CDR3 DNA sequence: TGTGCCAGCAGCTCTGGGCAGGGGCAATACTATGGCTACACCTTC.

This chain joins TRBV6-1 and TRBJ1-2; TRBD1 matches 8 bases. J gave up 3 bases and V 2 bases, and 5 bases lay outside the gene matches. CDR3 length: 15 residues. CDR1 and CDR2 (germline): MNHNS, SASEGT. In DNA, the CDR3 is TGTGCCAGCAGTGAAAGCACAGGGGGAGACTATGGCTACACCTTC. The encoded protein is CASSESTGGDYGYTF.

V is TRBV5-1 and J is TRBJ2-7; 10 bases fit TRBD1. The V gene end was trimmed by 5 bases and the J gene end by 6 bases; junction bases not matched to a gene: 11. Per germline, CDR1 SGHRS and CDR2 YFSETQ. There are 15 residues in the CDR3. CDR3 bases: TGCGCCAGCAGTCCCCGGGGGACAGGGGCTATCGAGCAGTACTTC. It encodes CASSPRGTGAIEQYF.

This clone was found once. V and J are TRBV27 and TRBJ2-5; 10 bases match TRBD2. CDR1 and CDR2 from the germline V gene are MNHEY and SMNVEV (reference sequence). CDR3 size: 14 residues. The trim removed 6 bases at V and 4 bases at J, leaving 5 bases unmatched. CDR3 protein: CASSSGRARETQYF. The CDR3 DNA reads as TGTGCCAGCAGCAGCGGGAGGGCGCGAGAGACCCAGTACTTC.

The rearrangement joins TRBV27 to TRBJ1-1; D gene unclear. V was cut by 6 bases and J by 5 bases, with 10 bases left in between. This CDR3 is 12 amino acids long. CDR1 is MNHEY, CDR2 SMNVEV, per germline (reference sequence). The CDR3 region has the DNA TGTGCCAGCAGAAACAGAGGGACTGAAGCTTTCTTT. As protein: CASRNRGTEAFF.

The rearrangement joins TRBV4-1 to TRBJ2-6, with unresolved D. In germline, CDR1 is MGHRA, CDR2 YSYEKL. The V gene lost 6 bases and the J gene lost 0 bases, with 15 bases spanning the gap. The CDR3 sequence is 17 residues long. As DNA, the CDR3 is TGCGCCAGCAGGCCGTCCGGTTTCGTCTCTGGGGCCAACGTCCTGACTTTC. It is translated as CASRPSGFVSGANVLTF.

The gene calls are TRBV7-8 and TRBJ1-6; no definite D call. Deletions cut 7 bases from V and 13 bases from J, with 14 bases between. The germline CDR1 and CDR2 sequences are SGHVS and FQNEAQ. The CDR3 is made up of 12 amino acids. CDR3 in DNA: TGTGCCAGCAAAACCCTTCTGGGTCCCCTCCACTTT. Residues: CASKTLLGPLHF. Supplemented by reference TRBV7-8 and TRBJ1-6, the full variable domain reads GAGVSQSPRYKVAKRGQDVALRCDPISGHVSLFWYQQALGQGPEFLTYFQNEAQLDKSGLPSDRFFAERPEGSVSTLKIQRTQQEDSAVYLCASKTLLGPLHFGNGTRLTVT.

Worth noting for this clone: This specimen includes other DNA sequences encoding the same CDR3. J is TRBJ2-3 and V is TRBV5-1; TRBD2 agrees at 9 bases. Per germline, CDR1 SGHRS and CDR2 YFSETQ. The CDR3 has 15 amino acids. The V and J ends lost 3 bases and 6 bases, in that order; junction bases with no gene match: 8. This chain's CDR3 is CASSSGLAGLDTQYF. The DNA for the CDR3 is TGCGCCAGCAGCTCGGGACTAGCAGGATTGGATACGCAGTATTTT.

A few counts support this clone. In nucleotides, the CDR3 is TGTGCCAGTAGTACTCCAGGGAAGAGGAGGGAAAAACTGTTTTTT. Residues: CASSTPGKRREKLFF. The J gene is TRBJ1-4, the V gene TRBV19; TRBD1 might be the D (5 bases). Trimming took 4 bases from V and 8 from J, leaving 17 bases between them. Germline CDR1 and CDR2: LNHDA and SQIVND (reference sequence). CDR3 length: 15 amino acids.

The count of this clone is one. The chain links TRBV6-1 to TRBJ1-1; TRBD1 agrees at 9 bases. V dropped 5 bases and J dropped 5; count of bases not matched to a gene: 6. CDR1 is MNHNS, CDR2 SASEGT, per germline. CDR3 size: 14 residues. Written as DNA, the CDR3 is TGTGCCAGCAGTCGGACAGGGGATAGGACTGAAGCTTTCTTT. Encoded protein: CASSRTGDRTEAFF.

The chain uses TRBV28 and TRBJ1-2; no clear D gene. Germline V gene sequence: CDR1 MDHEN, CDR2 SYDVKM. The CDR3 spans 13 residues. Trimming pared 5 bases from V and 8 bases from J, leaving 15 bases between. CDR3 DNA: TGTGCCAGCAGTACGCAGCAAATATCGGGCTACACCTTC. This gives the protein CASSTQQISGYTF.

CDR3 sequence: CASSLGESSYNEQFF. The DNA for the CDR3 is TGCGCCAGCAGCTTGGGGGAGAGCTCCTACAATGAGCAGTTCTTC. The V call is TRBV5-1, the J call TRBJ2-1, with D possibly matching TRBD2 (5 bases). The CDR3 totals 15 residues. In germline, CDR1 is SGHRS, CDR2 YFSETQ. Trimming shortened V by 0 bases and J by 0 bases, and 7 bases separated the two germline ends.

This chain joins TRBV6-5 and TRBJ2-7; 8 positions agree with TRBD1. The CDR3 loop spans 15 amino acids. Germline assignment: CDR1 MNHEY and CDR2 SVGAGI. V was pared by 6 bases and J by 3 bases, with 10 bases of the junction left unmatched. In DNA, the CDR3 is TGTGCCAGCAGCCTGGCCCCTACAGGGGGCTACGAGCAGTACTTC. As protein: CASSLAPTGGYEQYF.

This clone has a handful of counts. The chain employs TRBV5-1 and TRBJ2-2; TRBD2 is a possible D gene (7 bases). V was pared by 2 bases and J by 3 bases, with 20 bases between. CDR1 and CDR2 (germline): SGHRS, YFSETQ. There are 18 residues in the CDR3. The CDR3 loop reads CASSFWASGAGDTGELFF. The DNA of the CDR3 is TGCGCCAGCAGCTTTTGGGCCTCAGGGGCGGGGGACACCGGGGAGCTGTTTTTT.

The chain has TRBV19 and TRBJ2-1; D possibly matches TRBD1 or TRBD2 (6 bases each). V lost 6 bases, J lost 10 bases, and 19 bases lay in between. This CDR3 region has 14 residues. Germline assignment: CDR1 LNHDA and CDR2 SQIVND (reference sequence). This chain's CDR3 is CASRPTWGAREQFF. In DNA, the CDR3 is TGTGCCAGTAGGCCCACATGGGGGGCCAGAGAGCAGTTCTTC.

A single count supports this clone. The J gene is TRBJ1-1, the V gene TRBV5-4; 8 nucleotides agree with TRBD1. The CDR3 has 16 amino acids. Trimming removed 3 bases from V and 2 bases from J; junction bases left unmatched: 9. From germline, CDR1 is SGHNT and CDR2 YYREEE (reference sequence). Here the CDR3 DNA reads TGTGCCAGCAGCTCCGGGACAGGACGGGTAAACACTGAAGCTTTCTTT. Protein sequence: CASSSGTGRVNTEAFF.

The chain joins TRBV30 to TRBJ2-3; the D gene is possibly TRBD2 (5 bases). The CDR3 runs 12 residues. V was pared by 1 base and J by 8 bases, with 10 bases between. Germline lookup yields CDR1 GTSNPN and CDR2 SVGIG (reference sequence). Here the CDR3 DNA reads TGTGCCTGGAGTGCCGGACTGACTACGCAGTATTTT. Its protein is CAWSAGLTTQYF.

J is TRBJ1-1 and V is TRBV19; D possibly corresponds to TRBD1 (5 bases). V was pared by 3 bases and J by 6 bases, with 11 bases between. The CDR3 has 13 amino acids. Germline assignment: CDR1 LNHDA and CDR2 SQIVND (reference sequence). CDR3 amino acids: CASSMSPRAEAFF. CDR3 DNA: TGTGCCAGTAGTATGAGTCCCAGGGCTGAAGCTTTCTTT. Complete variable domain (other parts from reference TRBV19 and TRBJ1-1): DGGITQSPKYLFRKEGQNVTLSCEQNLNHDAMYWYRQDPGQGLRLIYYSQIVNDFQKGDIAEGYSVSREKKESFPLTVTSAQKNPTAFYLCASSMSPRAEAFFGQGTRLTVV.

V gene TRBV29-1 combines with J gene TRBJ1-4; possibly TRBD1 for D (5 bases). Germline CDR1 is SQVTM and CDR2 is ANQGSEA. This CDR3 comprises 12 residues. Trimming pared 7 bases from V and 4 bases from J, leaving 10 bases between. CDR3 residues: CSAGALNEKLFF. The CDR3 DNA reads as TGCAGCGCTGGGGCACTTAATGAAAAACTGTTTTTT.

The V call is TRBV27, the J call TRBJ2-7; 9 bases align to TRBD1. CDR1 and CDR2 from the germline V gene are MNHEY and SMNVEV (reference sequence). V lost 5 bases, J lost 6 bases, and 5 bases stayed unmatched. CDR3 length: 13 amino acids. In DNA form, the CDR3 reads TGTGCCAGCAGTCCCGGGACAGGGTTCGAGCAGTACTTC. This gives the protein CASSPGTGFEQYF.